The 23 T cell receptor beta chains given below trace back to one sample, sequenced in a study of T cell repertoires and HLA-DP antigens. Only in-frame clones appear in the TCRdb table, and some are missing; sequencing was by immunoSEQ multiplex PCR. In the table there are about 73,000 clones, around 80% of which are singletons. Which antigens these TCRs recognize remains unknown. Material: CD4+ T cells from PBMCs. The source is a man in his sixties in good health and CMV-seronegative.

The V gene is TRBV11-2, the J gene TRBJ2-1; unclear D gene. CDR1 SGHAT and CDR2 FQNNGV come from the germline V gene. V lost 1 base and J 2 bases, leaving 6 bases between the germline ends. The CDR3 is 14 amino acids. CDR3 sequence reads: CASSLAHTYNEQFF. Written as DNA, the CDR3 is TGTGCCAGCAGCTTAGCCCACACCTACAATGAGCAGTTCTTC.

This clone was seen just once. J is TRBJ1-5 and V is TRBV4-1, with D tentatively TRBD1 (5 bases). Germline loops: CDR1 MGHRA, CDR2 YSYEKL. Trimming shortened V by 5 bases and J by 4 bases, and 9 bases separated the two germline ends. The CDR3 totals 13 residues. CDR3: CASSRDGNQPQHF. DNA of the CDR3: TGCGCCAGCAGCAGGGACGGGAATCAGCCCCAGCATTTT.

CDR3 in amino acids: CASSFGDRGAGSAAFF. In nucleotides, the CDR3 is TGTGCCAGCAGTTTTGGGGACAGGGGGGCGGGTTCTGCAGCTTTCTTT. The chain has TRBV28 and TRBJ1-1, with 11 nucleotides matching TRBD1. Germline lookup yields CDR1 MDHEN and CDR2 SYDVKM. The V gene end was trimmed by 3 bases and the J gene end by 10 bases; junction bases not matched to a gene: 13. The CDR3 has 16 residues.

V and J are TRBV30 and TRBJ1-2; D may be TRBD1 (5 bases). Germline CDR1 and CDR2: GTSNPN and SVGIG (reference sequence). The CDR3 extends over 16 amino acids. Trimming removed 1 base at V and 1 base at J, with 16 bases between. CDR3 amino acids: CAWSEPRQLYNYGYTF. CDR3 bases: TGTGCCTGGAGTGAACCGAGACAGCTCTATAACTATGGCTACACCTTC.

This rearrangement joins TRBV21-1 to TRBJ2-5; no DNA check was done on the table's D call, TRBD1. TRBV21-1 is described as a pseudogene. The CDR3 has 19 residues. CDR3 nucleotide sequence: TGTGCCAGCAGCAAAGAGGGGGACAGGGGTCGCGTAGGGAAAGAGACCCAGTACTTC. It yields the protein CASSKEGDRGRVGKETQYF.

The CDR3 here is CAWSRTGRDEKLFF. Here the CDR3 DNA reads TGTGCCTGGAGTAGGACAGGGAGAGATGAAAAACTGTTTTTT. The chain joins TRBV30 to TRBJ1-4; 8 bases align to TRBD1. J was trimmed by 6 bases and V by 2 bases; bases with no gene match: 5. The CDR3 is made up of 14 amino acids. Germline V CDR1 and CDR2: GTSNPN, SVGIG (reference sequence).

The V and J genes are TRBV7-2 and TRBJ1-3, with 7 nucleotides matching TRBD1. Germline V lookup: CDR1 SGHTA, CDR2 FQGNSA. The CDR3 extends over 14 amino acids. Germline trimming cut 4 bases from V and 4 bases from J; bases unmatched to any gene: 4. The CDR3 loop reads CASSSTGIGNTIYF. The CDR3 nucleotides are TGTGCCAGCAGCTCGACAGGGATAGGAAACACCATATATTTT.

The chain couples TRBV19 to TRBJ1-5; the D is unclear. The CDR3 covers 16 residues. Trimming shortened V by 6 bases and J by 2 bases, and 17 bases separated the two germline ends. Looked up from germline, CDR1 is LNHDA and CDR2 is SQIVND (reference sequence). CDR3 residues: CASRKKGSGGNQPQHF. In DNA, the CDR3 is TGTGCCAGTAGAAAAAAAGGATCCGGGGGCAATCAGCCCCAGCATTTT.

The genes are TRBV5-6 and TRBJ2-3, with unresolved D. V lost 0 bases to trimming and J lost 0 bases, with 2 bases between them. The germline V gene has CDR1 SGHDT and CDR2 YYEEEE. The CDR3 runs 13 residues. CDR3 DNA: TGTGCCAGCAGCTTGGTCAGCACAGATACGCAGTATTTT. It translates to CASSLVSTDTQYF.

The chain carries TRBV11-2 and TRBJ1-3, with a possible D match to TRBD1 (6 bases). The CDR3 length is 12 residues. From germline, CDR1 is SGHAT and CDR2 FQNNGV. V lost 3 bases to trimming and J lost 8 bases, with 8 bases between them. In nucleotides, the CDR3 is TGTGCCAGCAGCTTGGAGGGGGACACCATATATTTT. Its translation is CASSLEGDTIYF.

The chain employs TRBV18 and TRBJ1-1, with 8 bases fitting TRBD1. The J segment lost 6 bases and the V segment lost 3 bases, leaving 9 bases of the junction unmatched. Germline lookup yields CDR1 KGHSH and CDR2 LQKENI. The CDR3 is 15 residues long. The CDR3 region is CASSPRQGSYAEAFF. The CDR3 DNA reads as TGTGCCAGCTCACCCCGACAGGGGAGTTACGCTGAAGCTTTCTTT.

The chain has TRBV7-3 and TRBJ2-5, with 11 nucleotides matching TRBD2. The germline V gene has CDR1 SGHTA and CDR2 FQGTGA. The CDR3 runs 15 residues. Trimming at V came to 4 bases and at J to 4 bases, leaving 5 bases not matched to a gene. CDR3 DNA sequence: TGTGCCAGCAGCTCCTCACTAGCGGGAGTAGAGACCCAGTACTTC. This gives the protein CASSSSLAGVETQYF.

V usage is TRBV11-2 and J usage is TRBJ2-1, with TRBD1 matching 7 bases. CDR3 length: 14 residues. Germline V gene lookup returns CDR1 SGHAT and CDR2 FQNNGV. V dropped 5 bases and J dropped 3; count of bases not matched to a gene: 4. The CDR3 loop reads CASSQGVDYNEQFF. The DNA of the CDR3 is TGTGCCAGCAGCCAGGGGGTAGACTACAATGAGCAGTTCTTC.

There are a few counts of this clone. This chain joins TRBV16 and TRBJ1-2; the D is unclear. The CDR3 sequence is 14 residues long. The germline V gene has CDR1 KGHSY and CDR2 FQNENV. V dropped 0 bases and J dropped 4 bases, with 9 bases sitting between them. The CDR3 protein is CASSQSTRGYGYTF. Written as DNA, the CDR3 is TGTGCCAGCAGCCAATCAACGCGGGGCTATGGCTACACCTTC.

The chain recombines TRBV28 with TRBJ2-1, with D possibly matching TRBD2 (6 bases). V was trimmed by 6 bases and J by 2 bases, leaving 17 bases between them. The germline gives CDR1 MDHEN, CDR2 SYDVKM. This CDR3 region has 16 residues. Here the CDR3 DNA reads TGTGCCAGCAGGACCTCGCGGGGAGCCCCCTACAATGAGCAGTTCTTC. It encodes CASRTSRGAPYNEQFF.

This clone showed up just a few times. The CDR3 region has the DNA TGTGCCAGCAGTGCGGGCTTCCACAATGAGCAGTTCTTC. Translated: CASSAGFHNEQFF. The chain carries TRBV2 and TRBJ2-1; D ambiguous. V lost 4 bases and J lost 5, with 9 bases in between. Germline V CDR1 and CDR2: SNHLY, FYNNEI. The CDR3 loop spans 13 amino acids.

Here the CDR3 reads CASSPGGPNEKLFF. CDR3 sequence (DNA): TGTGCCAGCAGCCCAGGGGGCCCTAATGAAAAACTGTTTTTT. The chain uses TRBV9 and TRBJ1-4, with 8 bases that match TRBD1. Per germline, CDR1 SGDLS and CDR2 YYNGEE. The CDR3 runs 14 residues. After removal of 4 bases from V and 3 bases from J, the junction contained 2 bases not matched to a gene.

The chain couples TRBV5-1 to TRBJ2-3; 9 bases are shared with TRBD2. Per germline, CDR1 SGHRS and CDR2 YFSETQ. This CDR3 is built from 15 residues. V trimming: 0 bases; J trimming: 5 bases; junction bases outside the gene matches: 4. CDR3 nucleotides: TGCGCCAGCAGCTTGGGGCAGCGGGAGGTAGATACGCAGTATTTT. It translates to CASSLGQREVDTQYF.

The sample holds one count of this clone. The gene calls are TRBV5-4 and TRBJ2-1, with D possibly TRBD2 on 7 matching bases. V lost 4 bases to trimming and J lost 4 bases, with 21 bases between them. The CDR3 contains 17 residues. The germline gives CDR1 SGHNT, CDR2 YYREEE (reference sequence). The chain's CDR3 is CASSALLGGGLYNEQFF. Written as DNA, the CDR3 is TGTGCCAGCAGCGCCCTTTTGGGCGGGGGCCTTTACAATGAGCAGTTCTTC.

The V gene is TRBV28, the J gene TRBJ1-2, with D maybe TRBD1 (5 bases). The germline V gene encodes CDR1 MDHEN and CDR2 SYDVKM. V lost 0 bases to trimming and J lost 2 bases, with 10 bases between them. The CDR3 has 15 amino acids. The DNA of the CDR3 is TGTGCCAGCAGTTTATGGCAGGGAGGGAACTATGGCTACACCTTC. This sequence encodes CASSLWQGGNYGYTF.

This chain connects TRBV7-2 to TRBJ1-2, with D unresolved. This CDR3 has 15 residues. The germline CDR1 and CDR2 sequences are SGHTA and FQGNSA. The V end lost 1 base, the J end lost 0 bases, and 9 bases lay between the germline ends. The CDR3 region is CASSLERVTNYGYTF. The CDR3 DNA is TGTGCCAGCAGCTTAGAACGGGTGACTAACTATGGCTACACCTTC.

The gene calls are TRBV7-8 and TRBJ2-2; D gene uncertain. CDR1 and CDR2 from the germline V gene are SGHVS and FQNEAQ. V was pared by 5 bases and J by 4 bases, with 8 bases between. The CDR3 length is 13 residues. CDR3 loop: CASSATLTGELFF. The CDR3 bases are TGTGCCAGCAGCGCAACTCTCACCGGGGAGCTGTTTTTT.

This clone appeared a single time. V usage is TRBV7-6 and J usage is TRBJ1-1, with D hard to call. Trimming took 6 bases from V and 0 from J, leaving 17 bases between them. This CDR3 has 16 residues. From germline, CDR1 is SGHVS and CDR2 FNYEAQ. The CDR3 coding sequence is TGTGCCAGCAGTTCCTCGGTAGGAAGCATGAACACTGAAGCTTTCTTT. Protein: CASSSSVGSMNTEAFF.